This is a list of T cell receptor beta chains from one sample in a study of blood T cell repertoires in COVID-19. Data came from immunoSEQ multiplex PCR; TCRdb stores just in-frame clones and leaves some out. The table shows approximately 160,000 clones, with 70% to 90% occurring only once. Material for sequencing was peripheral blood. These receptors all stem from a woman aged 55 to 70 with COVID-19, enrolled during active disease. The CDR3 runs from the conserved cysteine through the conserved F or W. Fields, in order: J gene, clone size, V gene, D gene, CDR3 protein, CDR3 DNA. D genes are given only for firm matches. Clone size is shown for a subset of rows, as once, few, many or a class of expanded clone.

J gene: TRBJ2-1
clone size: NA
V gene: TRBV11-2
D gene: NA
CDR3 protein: CASGRLQKGEQFF
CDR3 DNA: TGTGCCAGCGGACGGTTACAGAAGGGGGAGCAGTTCTTC

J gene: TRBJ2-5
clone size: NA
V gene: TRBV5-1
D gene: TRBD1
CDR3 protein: CASSSEGTGLQETQYF
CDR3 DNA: TGCGCCAGCAGCTCTGAGGGGACAGGGCTTCAAGAGACCCAGTACTTC

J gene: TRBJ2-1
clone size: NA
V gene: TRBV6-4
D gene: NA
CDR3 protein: CASSDGLYSNEQFF
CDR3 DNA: TGTGCCAGCAGTGACGGCCTGTACAGCAATGAGCAGTTCTTC

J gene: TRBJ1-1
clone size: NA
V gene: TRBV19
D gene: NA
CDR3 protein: CASSIVDGTEAFF
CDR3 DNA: TGTGCCAGTAGTATAGTAGATGGCACTGAAGCTTTCTTT

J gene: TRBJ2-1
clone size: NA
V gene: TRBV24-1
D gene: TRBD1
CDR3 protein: CATRGQGWEQFF
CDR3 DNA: TGTGCCACCAGGGGACAGGGGTGGGAGCAGTTCTTC

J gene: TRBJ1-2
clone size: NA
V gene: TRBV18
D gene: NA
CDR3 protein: CASSSGQNYGYTF
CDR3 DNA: TGTGCCAGCTCATCCGGACAGAACTATGGCTACACCTTC

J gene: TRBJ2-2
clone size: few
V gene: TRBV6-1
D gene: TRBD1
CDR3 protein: CASRPGTGNTGELFF
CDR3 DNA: TGTGCCAGCAGGCCAGGGACAGGGAACACCGGGGAGCTGTTTTTT

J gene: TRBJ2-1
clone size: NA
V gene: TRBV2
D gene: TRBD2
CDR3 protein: CASSELGLAGGEQFF
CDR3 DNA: TGTGCCAGCAGTGAGCTAGGACTAGCGGGGGGTGAGCAGTTCTTC

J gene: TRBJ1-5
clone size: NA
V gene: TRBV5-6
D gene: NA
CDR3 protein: CASSWQDQPQHF
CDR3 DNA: TGTGCCAGCAGCTGGCAGGATCAGCCCCAGCATTTT

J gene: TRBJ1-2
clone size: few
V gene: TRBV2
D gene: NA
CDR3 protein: CASSEDMGGYGYTF
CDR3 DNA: TGTGCCAGCAGCGAAGACATGGGGGGATATGGCTACACCTTC

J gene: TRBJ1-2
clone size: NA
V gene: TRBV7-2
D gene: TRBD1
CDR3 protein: CASSFPGGEGNGYTF
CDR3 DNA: TGTGCCAGCAGCTTCCCAGGGGGCGAAGGGAACGGCTACACCTTC

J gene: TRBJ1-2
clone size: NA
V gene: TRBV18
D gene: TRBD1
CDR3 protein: CASSPETGGQGYGYTF
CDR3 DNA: TGTGCCAGCTCACCCGAGACAGGGGGCCAGGGGTATGGCTACACCTTC

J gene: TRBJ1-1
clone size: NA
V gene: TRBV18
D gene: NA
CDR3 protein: CASSLAGGNTEAFF
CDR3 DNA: TGTGCCAGCTCACTTGCGGGGGGGAACACTGAAGCTTTCTTT

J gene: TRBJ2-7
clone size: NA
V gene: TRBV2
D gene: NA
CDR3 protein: CASSEEGPYEQYF
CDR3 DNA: TGTGCCAGCAGTGAAGAGGGGCCCTACGAGCAGTACTTC

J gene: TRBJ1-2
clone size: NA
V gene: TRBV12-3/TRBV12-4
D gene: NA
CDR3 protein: CASSPSNYGYTF
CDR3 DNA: TGTGCCAGCAGTCCATCTAACTATGGCTACACCTTC

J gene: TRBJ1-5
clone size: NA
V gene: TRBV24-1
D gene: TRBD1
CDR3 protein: CATSDTGGTQPQHF
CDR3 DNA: TGTGCCACCAGTGATACAGGGGGAACTCAGCCCCAGCATTTT

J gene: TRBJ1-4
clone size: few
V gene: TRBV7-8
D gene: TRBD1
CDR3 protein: CASSFTGQGEKLFF
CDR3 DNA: TGTGCCAGCAGCTTCACGGGACAGGGGGAAAAACTGTTTTTT

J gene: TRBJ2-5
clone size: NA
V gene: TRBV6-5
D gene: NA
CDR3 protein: CASSRSVQETQYF
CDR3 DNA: TGTGCCAGCAGCCGGAGTGTCCAAGAGACCCAGTACTTC

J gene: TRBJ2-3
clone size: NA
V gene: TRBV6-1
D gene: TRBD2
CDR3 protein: CASSASVLAKSTDTQYF
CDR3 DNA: TGTGCCAGCAGTGCCTCCGTACTAGCGAAAAGCACAGATACGCAGTATTTT

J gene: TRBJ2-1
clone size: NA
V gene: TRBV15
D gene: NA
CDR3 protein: CATSREVSSYNEQFF
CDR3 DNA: TGTGCCACCAGCAGAGAGGTTAGCTCCTACAATGAGCAGTTCTTC

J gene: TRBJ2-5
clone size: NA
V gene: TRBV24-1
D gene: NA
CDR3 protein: CATSDKRGYQETQYF
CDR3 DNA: TGTGCCACCAGTGATAAGAGAGGGTACCAAGAGACCCAGTACTTC

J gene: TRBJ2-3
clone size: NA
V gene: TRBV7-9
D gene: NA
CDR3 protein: CASSSSGEWGTDTQYF
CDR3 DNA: TGTGCCAGCTCCTCCTCCGGGGAATGGGGCACAGATACGCAGTATTTT

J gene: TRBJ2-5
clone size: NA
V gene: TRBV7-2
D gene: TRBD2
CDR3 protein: CASSFRLAGGETQYF
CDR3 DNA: TGTGCCAGCAGCTTTCGTCTAGCGGGGGGTGAGACCCAGTACTTC

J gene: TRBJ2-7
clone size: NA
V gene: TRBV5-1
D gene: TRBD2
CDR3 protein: CASSLVGSGSFSYEQYF
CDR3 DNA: TGCGCCAGCAGCTTGGTAGGTAGCGGGAGTTTCTCCTACGAGCAGTACTTC

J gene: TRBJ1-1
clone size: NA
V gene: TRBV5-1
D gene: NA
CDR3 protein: CASSSRGANAFF
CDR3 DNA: TGCGCCAGCAGCTCCCGGGGGGCCAACGCTTTCTTT

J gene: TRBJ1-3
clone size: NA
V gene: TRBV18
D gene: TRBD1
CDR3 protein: CASSPRGPGNTIYF
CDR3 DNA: TGTGCCAGCTCGCCGAGGGGGCCTGGAAACACCATATATTTT

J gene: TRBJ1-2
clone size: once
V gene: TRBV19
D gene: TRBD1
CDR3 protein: CASSIGTGGSYGYTF
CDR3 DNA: TGTGCCAGTAGTATAGGGACAGGGGGAAGCTATGGCTACACCTTC

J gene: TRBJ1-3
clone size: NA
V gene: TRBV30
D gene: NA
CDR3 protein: CAWSVPQGRNTIYF
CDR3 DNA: TGTGCCTGGAGTGTACCACAAGGCAGGAACACCATATATTTT

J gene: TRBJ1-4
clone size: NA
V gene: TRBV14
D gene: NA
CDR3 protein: CASSLYRGEKLFF
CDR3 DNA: TGTGCCAGCAGCCTCTACCGAGGGGAAAAACTGTTTTTT

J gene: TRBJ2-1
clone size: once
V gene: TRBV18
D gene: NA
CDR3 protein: CASSPPSFEQFF
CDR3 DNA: TGTGCCAGCTCACCACCCAGTTTTGAGCAGTTCTTC

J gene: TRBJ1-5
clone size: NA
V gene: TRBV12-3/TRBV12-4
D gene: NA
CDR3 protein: CASSLSRGSQHF
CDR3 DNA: TGTGCCAGCAGTTTATCACGTGGTAGCCAGCATTTT

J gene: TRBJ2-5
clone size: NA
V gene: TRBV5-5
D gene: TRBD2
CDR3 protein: CASSWTGGPETQYF
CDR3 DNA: TGTGCCAGCAGCTGGACGGGGGGGCCTGAGACCCAGTACTTC

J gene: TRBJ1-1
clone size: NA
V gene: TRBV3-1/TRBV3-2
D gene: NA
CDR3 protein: CASSQGLSGTEAFF
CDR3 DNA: TGTGCCAGCAGCCAAGGATTGTCGGGCACTGAAGCTTTCTTT

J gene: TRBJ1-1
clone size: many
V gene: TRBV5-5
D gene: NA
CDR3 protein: CASSLRGEAFF
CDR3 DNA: TGTGCCAGCAGCTTGAGGGGTGAAGCTTTCTTT

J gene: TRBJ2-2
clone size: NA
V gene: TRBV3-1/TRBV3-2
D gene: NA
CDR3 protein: CASSRRTGVNTGELFF
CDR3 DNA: TGTGCCAGCAGCCGGAGAACGGGGGTGAACACCGGGGAGCTGTTTTTT

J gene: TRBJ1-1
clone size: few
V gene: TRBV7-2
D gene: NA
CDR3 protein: CASRDTVNTEAFF
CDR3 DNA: TGTGCCAGTCGGGACACCGTGAACACTGAAGCTTTCTTT

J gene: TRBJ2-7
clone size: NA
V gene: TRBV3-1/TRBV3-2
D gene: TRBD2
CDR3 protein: CASSQSGTSSSEQYF
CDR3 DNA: TGTGCCAGCAGCCAATCCGGGACTAGCTCAAGCGAGCAGTACTTC

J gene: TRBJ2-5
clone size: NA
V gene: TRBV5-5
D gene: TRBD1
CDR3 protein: CASSWRLSGTGGGGQETQYF
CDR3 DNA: TGTGCCAGCAGCTGGAGGCTGTCCGGGACAGGGGGCGGTGGGCAAGAGACCCAGTACTTC

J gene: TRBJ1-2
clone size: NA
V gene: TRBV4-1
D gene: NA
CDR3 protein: CASSQLSGGGYTF
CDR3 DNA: TGCGCCAGCAGCCAACTGTCGGGGGGTGGCTACACCTTC

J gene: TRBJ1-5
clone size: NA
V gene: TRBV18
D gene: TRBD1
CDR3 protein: CASSPSGQGPPQHF
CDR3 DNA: TGTGCCAGCTCACCATCGGGACAGGGGCCGCCCCAGCATTTT

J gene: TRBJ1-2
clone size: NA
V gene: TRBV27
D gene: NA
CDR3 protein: CASSLAANYGYTF
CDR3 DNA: TGTGCCAGCAGTTTGGCAGCTAACTATGGCTACACCTTC

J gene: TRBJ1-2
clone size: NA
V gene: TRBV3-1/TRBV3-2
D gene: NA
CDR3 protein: CASSQPPFGYTF
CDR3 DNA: TGTGCCAGCAGCCAACCCCCGTTTGGCTACACCTTC

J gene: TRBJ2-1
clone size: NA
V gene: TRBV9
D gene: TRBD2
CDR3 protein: CASSEGLAGSNEQFF
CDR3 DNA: TGTGCCAGCAGCGAGGGACTAGCGGGAAGCAATGAGCAGTTCTTC

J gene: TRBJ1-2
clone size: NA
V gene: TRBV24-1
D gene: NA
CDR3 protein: CATSAGVGGYTF
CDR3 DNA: TGTGCCACCAGTGCCGGGGTGGGTGGCTACACCTTC

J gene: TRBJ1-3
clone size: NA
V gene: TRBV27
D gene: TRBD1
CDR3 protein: CASSPNRQGLLYSGNTIYF
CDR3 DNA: TGTGCCAGCAGTCCCAACCGACAGGGACTCCTTTACTCTGGAAACACCATATATTTT

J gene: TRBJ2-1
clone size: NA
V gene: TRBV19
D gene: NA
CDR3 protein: CASSIMKFGISSYNEQFF
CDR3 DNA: TGTGCCAGTAGTATAATGAAGTTTGGTATTAGCTCCTACAATGAGCAGTTCTTC

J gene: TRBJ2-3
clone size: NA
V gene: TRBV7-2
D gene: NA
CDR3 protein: CASSFPGQGGADTQYF
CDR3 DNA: TGTGCCAGCAGCTTCCCAGGACAGGGAGGGGCAGATACGCAGTATTTT

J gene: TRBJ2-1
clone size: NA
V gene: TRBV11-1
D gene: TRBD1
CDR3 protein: CASRKVSDRGNNEQFF
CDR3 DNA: TGTGCCAGCCGCAAGGTGTCGGACAGGGGTAACAATGAGCAGTTCTTC

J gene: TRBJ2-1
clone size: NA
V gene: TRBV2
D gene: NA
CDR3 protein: CASSGGNEQFF
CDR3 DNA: TGTGCCAGCAGTGGCGGGAATGAGCAGTTCTTC

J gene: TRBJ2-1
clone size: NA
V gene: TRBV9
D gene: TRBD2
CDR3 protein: CASSPYLLAGGYNEQFF
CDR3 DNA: TGTGCCAGCAGCCCTTATCTACTAGCGGGGGGTTACAATGAGCAGTTCTTC

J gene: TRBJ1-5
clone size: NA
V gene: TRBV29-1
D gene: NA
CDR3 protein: CSVRLTGSNQPQHF
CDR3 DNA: TGCAGCGTCCGATTAACAGGGAGCAATCAGCCCCAGCATTTT

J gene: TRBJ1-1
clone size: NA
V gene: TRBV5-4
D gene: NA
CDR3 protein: CASSLPDLSNTEAFF
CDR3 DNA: TGTGCCAGCAGCCTACCGGACTTATCGAACACTGAAGCTTTCTTT

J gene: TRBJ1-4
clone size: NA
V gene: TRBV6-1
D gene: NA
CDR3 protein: CASSDRRGVTGLVF
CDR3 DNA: TGTGCCAGCAGTGACCGGCGCGGCGTCACCGGATTGGTTTTT

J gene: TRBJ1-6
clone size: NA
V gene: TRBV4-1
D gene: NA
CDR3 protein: CASSQFGRGSSPLHF
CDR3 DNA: TGCGCCAGCAGCCAATTTGGACGGGGATCGTCACCCCTCCACTTT

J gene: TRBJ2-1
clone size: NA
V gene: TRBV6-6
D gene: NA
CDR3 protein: CASSLGQPGNEQFF
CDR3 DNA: TGTGCCAGCAGTTTAGGACAGCCTGGTAATGAGCAGTTCTTC

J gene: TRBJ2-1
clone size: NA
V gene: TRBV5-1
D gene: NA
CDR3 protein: CASSLGWDFSNEQFF
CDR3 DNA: TGCGCCAGCAGCTTAGGTTGGGACTTTTCCAATGAGCAGTTCTTC

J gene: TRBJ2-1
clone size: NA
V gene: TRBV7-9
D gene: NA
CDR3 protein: CASSFEVYEQFF
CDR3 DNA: TGTGCCAGCAGCTTTGAGGTGTATGAGCAGTTCTTC

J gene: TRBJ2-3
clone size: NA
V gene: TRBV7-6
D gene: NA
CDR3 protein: CASSLLATGGVTDTQYF
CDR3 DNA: TGTGCCAGCAGCTTATTGGCAACGGGCGGGGTGACAGATACGCAGTATTTT

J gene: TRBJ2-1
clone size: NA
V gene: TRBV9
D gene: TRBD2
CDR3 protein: CASSVWTSEYNEQFF
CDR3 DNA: TGTGCCAGCAGCGTATGGACTAGCGAATACAATGAGCAGTTCTTC